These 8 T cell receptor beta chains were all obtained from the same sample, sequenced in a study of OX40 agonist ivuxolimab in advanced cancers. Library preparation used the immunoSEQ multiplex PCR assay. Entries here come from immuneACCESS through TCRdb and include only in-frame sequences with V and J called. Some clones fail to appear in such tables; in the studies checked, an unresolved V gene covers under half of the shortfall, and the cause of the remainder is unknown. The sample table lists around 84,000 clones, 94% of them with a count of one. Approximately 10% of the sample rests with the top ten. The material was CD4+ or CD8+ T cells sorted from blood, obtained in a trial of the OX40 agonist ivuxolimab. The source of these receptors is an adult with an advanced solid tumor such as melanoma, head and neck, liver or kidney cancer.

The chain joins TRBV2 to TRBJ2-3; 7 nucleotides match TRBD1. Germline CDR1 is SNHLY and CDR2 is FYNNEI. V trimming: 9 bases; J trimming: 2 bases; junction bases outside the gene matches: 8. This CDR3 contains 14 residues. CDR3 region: CARETTGITDTQYF. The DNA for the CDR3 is TGTGCCAGGGAAACGACAGGGATCACAGATACGCAGTATTTT.

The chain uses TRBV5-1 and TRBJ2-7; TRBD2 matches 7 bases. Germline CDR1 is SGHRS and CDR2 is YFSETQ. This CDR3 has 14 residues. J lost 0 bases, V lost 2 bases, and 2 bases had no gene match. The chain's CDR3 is CASSFTGGSYEQYF. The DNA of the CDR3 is TGCGCCAGCAGCTTTACGGGGGGCTCCTACGAGCAGTACTTC.

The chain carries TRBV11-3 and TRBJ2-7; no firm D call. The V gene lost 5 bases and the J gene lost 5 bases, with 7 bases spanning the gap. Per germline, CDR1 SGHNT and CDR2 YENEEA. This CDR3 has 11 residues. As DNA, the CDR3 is TGTGCCAGCAGCGCACGTAACGAGCAGTACTTC. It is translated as CASSARNEQYF.

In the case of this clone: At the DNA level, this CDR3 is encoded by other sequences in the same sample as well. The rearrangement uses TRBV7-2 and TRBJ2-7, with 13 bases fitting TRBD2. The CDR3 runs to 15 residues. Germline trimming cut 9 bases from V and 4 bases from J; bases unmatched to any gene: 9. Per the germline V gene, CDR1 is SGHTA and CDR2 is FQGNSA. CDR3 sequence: CASSRQLAGGYEQYF. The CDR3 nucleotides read TGTGCCAGTAGCCGACAACTAGCGGGAGGGTACGAGCAGTACTTC. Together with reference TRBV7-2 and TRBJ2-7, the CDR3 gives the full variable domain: GAGVSQSPSNKVTEKGKDVELRCDPISGHTALYWYRQSLGQGLEFLIYFQGNSAPDKSGLPSDRFSAERTGGSVSTLTIQRTQQEDSAVYLCASSRQLAGGYEQYFGPGTRLTVT.

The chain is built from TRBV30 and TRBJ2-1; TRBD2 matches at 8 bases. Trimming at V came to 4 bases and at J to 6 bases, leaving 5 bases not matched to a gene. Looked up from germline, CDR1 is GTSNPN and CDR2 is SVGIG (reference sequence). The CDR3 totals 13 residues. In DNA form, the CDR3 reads TGTGCCTGGAACCTAGCGGGCTTCAATGAGCAGTTCTTC. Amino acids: CAWNLAGFNEQFF.

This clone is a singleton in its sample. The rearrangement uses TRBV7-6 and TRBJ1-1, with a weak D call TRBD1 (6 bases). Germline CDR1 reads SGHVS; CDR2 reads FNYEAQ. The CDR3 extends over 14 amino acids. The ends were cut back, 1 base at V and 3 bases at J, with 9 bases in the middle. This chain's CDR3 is CASSLEQGYTEAFF. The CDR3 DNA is TGTGCCAGCAGCTTAGAGCAGGGGTACACTGAAGCTTTCTTT.

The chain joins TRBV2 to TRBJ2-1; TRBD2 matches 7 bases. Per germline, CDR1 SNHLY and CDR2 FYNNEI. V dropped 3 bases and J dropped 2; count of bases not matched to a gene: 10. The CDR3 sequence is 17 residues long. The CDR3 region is CASSDSPSGSAYNEQFF. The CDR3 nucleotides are TGTGCCAGCAGTGACTCCCCTAGCGGTTCGGCCTACAATGAGCAGTTCTTC.

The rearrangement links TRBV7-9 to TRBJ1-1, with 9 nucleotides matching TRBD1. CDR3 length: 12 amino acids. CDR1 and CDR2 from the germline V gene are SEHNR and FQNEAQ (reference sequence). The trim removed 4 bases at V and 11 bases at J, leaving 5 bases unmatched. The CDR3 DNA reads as TGTGCCAGCAGCTCCGGGACAGGGCCCGCTTTCTTT. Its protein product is CASSSGTGPAFF.